These 10 T cell receptor beta chains were all obtained from the same sample, sequenced in a study of siplizumab effects on memory and regulatory T cells. Repertoires were generated with immunoSEQ multiplex PCR, while TCRdb's copy carries only in-frame clones and drops some. The sample carries some 100,000 clones, 85% to 95% recorded once. The sample consisted of non-Treg CD4+ T cells sorted from blood. The receptors shown here come from a human donor in good health.

The chain combines TRBV11-3 with TRBJ2-1, with 11 bases identical to TRBD2. The CDR3 has 16 amino acids. The ends lost 5 bases at V and 6 bases at J; junction bases unmatched: 9. Germline-derived CDR1 and CDR2 are SGHNT and YENEEA. The CDR3 region is CASSDRSGRASNEQFF. As DNA, the CDR3 is TGTGCCAGCAGCGACCGTAGCGGGAGGGCGAGCAATGAGCAGTTCTTC.

The gene calls are TRBV28 and TRBJ1-5, with a possible D match to TRBD1 (6 bases). The CDR3 sequence is 14 residues long. V shed 6 bases and J shed 8 bases, with 17 bases lying between them. Germline V gene lookup returns CDR1 MDHEN and CDR2 SYDVKM. DNA for the CDR3: TGTGCCAGCAGAGACAGGACTCAGAGAAAGCCCCAGCATTTT. Translating it yields CASRDRTQRKPQHF.

This chain connects TRBV5-1 to TRBJ2-1; TRBD2 aligns across 10 bases. CDR3 size: 20 residues. V was pared by 4 bases and J by 0 bases, with 16 bases of the junction left unmatched. Germline lookup yields CDR1 SGHRS and CDR2 YFSETQ. CDR3 DNA sequence: TGCGCCAGCAGCGTGGGACTAGCGTTTCCCGGGGGATACTCCTACAATGAGCAGTTCTTC. Its translation is CASSVGLAFPGGYSYNEQFF.

The V and J genes are TRBV4-1 and TRBJ2-3; TRBD1 agrees at 9 bases. J gave up 4 bases and V 4 bases, and 6 bases lay outside the gene matches. This CDR3 contains 15 residues. Germline lookup yields CDR1 MGHRA and CDR2 YSYEKL. CDR3 in DNA: TGCGCCAGCAGCCTTCCGGGACAGGGACCAGATACGCAGTATTTT. Protein product: CASSLPGQGPDTQYF.

The chain employs TRBV5-1 and TRBJ1-6, with TRBD1 matching over 7 bases. CDR3 size: 15 residues. Germline assignment: CDR1 SGHRS and CDR2 YFSETQ. V lost 0 bases to trimming and J lost 8 bases; unmatched junction nucleotides: 5. The CDR3 DNA is TGCGCCAGCAGCTTGGAGGGGACAGTAGATTCACCCCTCCACTTT. Translation: CASSLEGTVDSPLHF. Full variable domain (rest looked up from reference TRBV5-1 and TRBJ1-6): KAGVTQTPRYLIKTRGQQVTLSCSPISGHRSVSWYQQTPGQGLQFLFEYFSETQRNKGNFPGRFSGRQFSNSRSEMNVSTLELGDSALYLCASSLEGTVDSPLHFGNGTRLTVT.

The V call is TRBV5-6, the J call TRBJ2-1; TRBD1 matches at 9 bases. Germline V gene data show CDR1 as SGHDT and CDR2 as YYEEEE. V shed 1 base and J 6 bases; nucleotides not matched to a gene: 5. This CDR3 spans 15 amino acids. The chain's CDR3 is CASSLWDRVRNEQFF. CDR3 nucleotides: TGTGCCAGCAGCTTGTGGGACAGGGTTCGCAATGAGCAGTTCTTC.

The chain couples TRBV19 to TRBJ1-1, with D uncertain. Looked up from germline, CDR1 is LNHDA and CDR2 is SQIVND (reference sequence). The CDR3 length is 11 residues. The CDR3 DNA is TGTGCAACCCGGGCGCGCGCTGAAGCTTTCTTT. Translated, it gives CATRARAEAFF.

This clone was recorded only once. V and J are TRBV21-1 and TRBJ1-2. TRBV21-1 is a pseudogene. This CDR3 has 15 residues. The CDR3, as DNA: TGTGCCAGAACCTTGCTTAGATCTCCGACGAAGGGCTACACCTTC. Amino acids: CARTLLRSPTKGYTF.

This rearrangement joins TRBV19 to TRBJ2-5, with TRBD2 as a possible D gene (5 bases). In germline, CDR1 is LNHDA, CDR2 SQIVND (reference sequence). Between the trimmed V and J ends, which lost 3 bases and 5 bases, there was a span of 13 bases. The CDR3 loop spans 14 amino acids. DNA of the CDR3: TGTGCCAGTAGTATTGCGGTGGTAGCGGAGACCCAGTACTTC. This codes for CASSIAVVAETQYF.

J is TRBJ1-4 and V is TRBV7-9, with 10 bases identical to TRBD1. CDR3 length: 17 residues. Germline CDR1 is SEHNR and CDR2 is FQNEAQ (reference sequence). The V gene end was trimmed by 0 bases and the J gene end by 6 bases; junction bases not matched to a gene: 7. The CDR3 protein is CASSLALPTGGDEKLFF. The CDR3, as DNA: TGTGCCAGCAGCTTAGCCCTACCGACAGGGGGCGATGAAAAACTGTTTTTT.